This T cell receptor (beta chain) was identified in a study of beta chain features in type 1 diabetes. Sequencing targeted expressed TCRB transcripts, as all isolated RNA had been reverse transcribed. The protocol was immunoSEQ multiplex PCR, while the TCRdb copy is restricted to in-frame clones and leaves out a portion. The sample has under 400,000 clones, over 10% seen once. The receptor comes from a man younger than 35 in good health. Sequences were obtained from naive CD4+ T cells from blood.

The CDR3 reads CASSRLAGASYEQYF. Here the CDR3 DNA reads TGTGCCAGCAGTCGACTAGCGGGAGCCTCCTACGAGCAGTACTTC. The V call is TRBV6-5, the J call TRBJ2-7, with TRBD2 matching 12 bases. Germline lookup yields CDR1 MNHEY and CDR2 SVGAGI. The CDR3 totals 15 residues. V gave up 5 bases and J gave up 0 bases; unmatched junction bases: 2.